This TCR beta chain was documented in a study of control samples from healthy donors and cancer patients. The CDR3 is 12 amino acids. Germline-derived CDR1 and CDR2 are ENHRY and SYGVKD. Trimming took 8 bases from V and 4 from J, leaving 8 bases between them. The protocol was immunoSEQ multiplex PCR, while the TCRdb copy is restricted to in-frame clones and leaves out a portion. Here the sample spans 130,000 or so clones, approximately 92% being singletons. The chain recombines TRBV10-3 with TRBJ1-4; D is uncertain. This TCR derives from a man aged 35 to 55 in good health. Sequenced input: blood. The CDR3 DNA reads as TGTGCCATCGGACGGGATAATGAAAAACTGTTTTTT. Translating it yields CAIGRDNEKLFF.